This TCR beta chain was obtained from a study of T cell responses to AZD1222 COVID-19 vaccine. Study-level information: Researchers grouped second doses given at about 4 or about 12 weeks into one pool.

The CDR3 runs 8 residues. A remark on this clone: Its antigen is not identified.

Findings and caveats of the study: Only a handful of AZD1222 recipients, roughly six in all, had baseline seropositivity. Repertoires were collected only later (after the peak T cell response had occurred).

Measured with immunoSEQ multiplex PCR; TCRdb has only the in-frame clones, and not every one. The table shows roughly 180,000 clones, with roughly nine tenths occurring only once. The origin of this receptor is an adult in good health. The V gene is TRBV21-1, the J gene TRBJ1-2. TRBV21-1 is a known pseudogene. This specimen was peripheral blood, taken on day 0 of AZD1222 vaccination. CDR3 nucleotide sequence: TGTGCCAGCAGCAAACGGGTCTTC. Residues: CASSKRVF.